One and the same sample provided the 10 T cell receptor beta chains below, sequenced in a study of identical twins. MiXCR was run by TCRdb on the 5' RACE reads, yielding one entry per CDR3 protein. The table lists roughly 150,000 distinct CDR3 sequences, under 4.5% of them singletons. Sequencing was carried out using memory T cells sorted from blood. Source of these receptors: a man aged 18 to 35 in good health.

This clonotype was observed many times. The rearrangement uses TRBV12-3 or TRBV12-4 and TRBJ2-2; the D gene is possibly TRBD2 (5 bases). This CDR3 contains 13 residues. Trimming pared 5 bases from V and 7 bases from J, leaving 11 bases between. The CDR3, as DNA: TGTGCCAGCAGTCCCAACGGGGTCGGGGAGCTGTTTTTT. The encoded protein is CASSPNGVGELFF.

This clonotype was detected ten times or more. This chain uses TRBV10-3 with TRBJ1-2; the D gene is possibly TRBD1 (5 bases). The CDR3 is 16 residues long. Germline assignment: CDR1 ENHRY and CDR2 SYGVKD. Trimming left V 7 bases short and J 2 bases short, with 20 bases between. The CDR3 region has the DNA TGTGCCATCACTACGAAACAACCGACAGACAACTATGGCTACACCTTC. This codes for CAITTKQPTDNYGYTF.

There are many counts of this clonotype. The chain has TRBV6-1 and TRBJ2-7; D gene unclear. This CDR3 region has 14 residues. The germline CDR1 and CDR2 sequences are MNHNS and SASEGT. Trimming removed 6 bases at V and 2 bases at J, with 14 bases between. The CDR3 DNA reads TGTGCCAGCAGCCCCCCCGGTCCCCCCTACGAGCAGTACTTC. Its protein is CASSPPGPPYEQYF.

At least ten counts were recorded for this clonotype. This chain links TRBV4-3 with TRBJ2-3; weak D call: TRBD2 (5 bases). This CDR3 is built from 15 residues. From germline, CDR1 is LGHNA and CDR2 YSLEER. The V end lost 5 bases, the J end lost 4 bases, and 16 bases lay between the germline ends. The CDR3 nucleotides read TGCGCCAGCAGCAGGGAGACTACCGGGGCAGATACGCAGTATTTT. Translating it yields CASSRETTGADTQYF.

This clonotype came up many times. The rearrangement uses TRBV25-1 and TRBJ2-7; D may correspond to TRBD1 or TRBD2 (5 bases each). The V gene's germline CDR1 is MGHDK and CDR2 SYGVNS. The CDR3 covers 14 residues. V lost 2 bases, J lost 2 bases, and 10 bases lay in between. The CDR3 nucleotides are TGTGCCAGCAGTGAAGGGACGCTACCCTACGAGCAGTACTTC. This translates into CASSEGTLPYEQYF.

Many counts were recorded for this clonotype. The rearrangement joins TRBV27 to TRBJ1-2; 8 bases align to TRBD1. The germline V gene encodes CDR1 MNHEY and CDR2 SMNVEV (reference sequence). The CDR3 sequence is 15 residues long. The ends lost 2 bases at V and 2 bases at J; junction bases unmatched: 4. The CDR3 DNA is TGTGCCAGCAGTTTAGACAGGGGAGCGAACTATGGCTACACCTTC. As protein: CASSLDRGANYGYTF.

This clonotype appeared many times. V gene TRBV20-1 combines with J gene TRBJ2-3, with D possibly being TRBD2 (6 bases). This CDR3 spans 13 amino acids. Trimming took off 3 bases at V and 3 bases at J, with 10 bases between the two ends. CDR1 DFQATT and CDR2 SNEGSKA come from the germline V gene (reference sequence). CDR3 residues: CSASGRSTDTQYF. The CDR3 region has the DNA TGCAGTGCTAGTGGGAGGTCTACAGATACGCAGTATTTT.

This clonotype was detected ten times or more. The DNA for the CDR3 is TGCAGTGCTAGGTCCAAGCGCGAGCAGTACTTC. Protein sequence: CSARSKREQYF. The chain has TRBV20-1 and TRBJ2-7, with D uncertain. This CDR3 has 11 residues. V dropped 3 bases and J dropped 6 bases, with 9 bases sitting between them. CDR1 is DFQATT, CDR2 SNEGSKA, per germline (reference sequence).

This clonotype was counted ten times or more. The chain recombines TRBV5-1 with TRBJ2-1; maybe TRBD2 (6 bases). Trimming stripped 2 bases from V and 4 bases from J, with 22 bases between. Looked up from germline, CDR1 is SGHRS and CDR2 is YFSETQ. The CDR3 extends over 18 amino acids. The CDR3 nucleotides read TGCGCCAGCAGCTTTACCCCTGGGCTGCCAGGGAGGTACAATGAGCAGTTCTTC. The encoded protein is CASSFTPGLPGRYNEQFF.

This clonotype was picked up many times. The chain carries TRBV20-1 and TRBJ1-1; possible D gene TRBD1, 6 bases. The V end was cut by 6 bases, the J end by 1 base, with 18 bases between. Germline loops: CDR1 DFQATT, CDR2 SNEGSKA (reference sequence). The CDR3 spans 15 residues. Written as DNA, the CDR3 is TGCAGTGCGCAAAACCCGGACAGACAGAACACTGAAGCTTTCTTT. Residues: CSAQNPDRQNTEAFF.